Reported below is one T cell receptor (beta chain). The germline V and J ends were trimmed by 9 bases and 2 bases, with 15 bases remaining between them. CDR3 length: 14 amino acids. The germline CDR1 and CDR2 sequences are SGHRS and YFSETQ. Libraries were prepared by immunoSEQ multiplex PCR; TCRdb keeps only in-frame clonotypes and omits some of them. The repertoire consists of 55,000 to 75,000 clones, with over 90% occurring once and the leading ten covering about 0.033%. These data originate in a study of shared T cell receptors in the human thymus. Sequencing was carried out using thymocytes. The receptor was isolated from a human donor. The chain joins TRBV5-1 to TRBJ2-1, with D perhaps TRBD1 or TRBD2 (5 bases each). The CDR3 DNA is TGCGCCACCCGGTGGCAGGGACCCTACAATGAGCAGTTCTTC. Protein product: CATRWQGPYNEQFF.